These 23 T cell receptor beta chains were all obtained from the same sample, sequenced in a study of identical twins. TCRdb itself ran the 5' RACE reads through MiXCR, one entry per CDR3 protein. The table records fewer than 550,000 distinct CDR3 sequences, 14% of them present only once. These data are also associated with another study on yellow fever vaccine responses in identical twins.

The sequenced sample was CD4+ T cells sorted from blood. Source of these receptors: a woman aged 18-35 years in good health.

V gene TRBV21-1 combines with J gene TRBJ2-1; the tabulated D call, TRBD2, remains unverified against the DNA. TRBV21-1 is listed as a pseudogene. CDR3 length: 18 amino acids. Here the CDR3 reads CASSKWVSGGKRVDEQFF. CDR3 in DNA: TGTGCCAGCAGCAAATGGGTTAGCGGGGGTAAGAGGGTGGATGAGCAGTTCTTC.

There are many counts of this clonotype. This chain joins TRBV12-3 or TRBV12-4 and TRBJ2-7, with 8 bases aligning to TRBD2. V shed 5 bases and J 0 bases; nucleotides not matched to a gene: 6. The CDR3 covers 15 residues. The CDR3 bases are TGTGCCAGCAGTCCCACGGGGGGGAGCTCCTACGAGCAGTACTTC. It is translated as CASSPTGGSSYEQYF.

This clonotype was seen a handful of times. V usage is TRBV5-5 and J usage is TRBJ2-2; 9 bases line up with TRBD2. Per the germline V gene, CDR1 is SGHKS and CDR2 is YYEKEE (reference sequence). Trimming removed 6 bases from V and 7 bases from J; junction bases left unmatched: 10. CDR3 length: 15 amino acids. The CDR3 loop is CASKGHIAGDGELFF. The CDR3 DNA reads TGTGCCAGCAAGGGACACATAGCGGGGGACGGGGAGCTGTTTTTT.

In its sample, this clonotype was seen a few times. J is TRBJ1-1 and V is TRBV29-1, with D unresolved. This CDR3 is 12 amino acids long. V lost 7 bases and J lost 4, with 13 bases in between. Per the germline V gene, CDR1 is SQVTM and CDR2 is ANQGSEA. The CDR3 region has the DNA TGCAGCGGTGGGGAGGGAGGCACTGAAGCTTTCTTT. Its translation: CSGGEGGTEAFF.

V gene TRBV27 combines with J gene TRBJ2-1, with 7 bases that match TRBD2. Germline-derived CDR1 and CDR2 are MNHEY and SMNVEV (reference sequence). CDR3 length: 16 amino acids. J was trimmed by 5 bases and V by 0 bases; bases with no gene match: 7. The CDR3, as DNA: TGTGCCAGCAGTTTATCGGGCGGGAGTAGAGACAATGAGCAGTTCTTC. This sequence encodes CASSLSGGSRDNEQFF.

This clonotype was observed at least ten times. The chain recombines TRBV29-1 with TRBJ2-1; D unresolved. The CDR3 extends over 14 amino acids. Germline CDR1 and CDR2: SQVTM and ANQGSEA. The V gene lost 7 bases and the J gene lost 8 bases, with 21 bases spanning the gap. CDR3 loop: CSAGSTRRLDEQFF. The CDR3, as DNA: TGCAGCGCCGGTTCTACCCGCCGTTTGGATGAGCAGTTCTTC.

The genes are TRBV28 and TRBJ1-2; TRBD1 matches 10 bases. There are 17 residues in the CDR3. Germline CDR1 is MDHEN and CDR2 is SYDVKM. Trimming removed 4 bases from V and 0 bases from J; junction bases left unmatched: 8. The CDR3 loop is CASSSPKTGGANYGYTF. CDR3 DNA: TGTGCCAGCAGTTCCCCGAAGACAGGGGGCGCTAACTATGGCTACACCTTC.

This clonotype was counted ten times or more. The CDR3 region has the DNA TGCAGCGTTGAAGTTCGTAAGATATTCTTCACTGAAGCTTTCTTT. This sequence encodes CSVEVRKIFFTEAFF. The genes are TRBV29-1 and TRBJ1-1; no reliable D call. The CDR3 runs 15 residues. The V end lost 1 base, the J end lost 4 bases, and 16 bases lay between the germline ends. From germline, CDR1 is SQVTM and CDR2 ANQGSEA. Drawing the rest from reference TRBV29-1 and TRBJ1-1, the complete variable domain is SAVISQKPSRDICQRGTSLTIQCQVDSQVTMMFWYRQQPGQSLTLIATANQGSEATYESGFVIDKFPISRPNLTFSTLTVSNMSPEDSSIYLCSVEVRKIFFTEAFFGQGTRLTVV.

This clonotype came up a few times. V gene TRBV6-1 combines with J gene TRBJ2-3, with TRBD2 matching 8 bases. The V gene's germline CDR1 is MNHNS and CDR2 SASEGT. The junction had 11 bases not matched to a gene; V was cut back by 6 bases and J by 3 bases. This CDR3 is 16 amino acids long. CDR3 nucleotides: TGTGCCAGCAGACTCCGGGGAAGCGGGGGAACAGATACGCAGTATTTT. Translated: CASRLRGSGGTDTQYF.

The chain recombines TRBV7-8 with TRBJ2-7; D is ambiguous. This CDR3 comprises 11 residues. Germline CDR1 SGHVS, CDR2 FQNEAQ. Trimming took 3 bases from V and 6 from J, leaving 6 bases between them. The CDR3 spells CASSFSTEQYF. For the CDR3, the DNA is TGTGCCAGCAGCTTTAGCACCGAGCAGTACTTC.

The chain links TRBV6-1 to TRBJ2-1; 11 positions match TRBD2. V lost 7 bases to trimming and J lost 9 bases; unmatched junction nucleotides: 5. CDR1 and CDR2 from the germline V gene are MNHNS and SASEGT. The CDR3 spans 13 residues. CDR3 nucleotides: TGTGCCAGCATGAGTAGCGGGAGGGCTGAGCAGTTCTTC. This sequence encodes CASMSSGRAEQFF.

This clonotype has just a few counts. The chain uses TRBV7-2 and TRBJ2-3, with D perhaps matching TRBD2 (6 bases). This CDR3 contains 16 residues. V gave up 5 bases and J gave up 2 bases, with 17 bases separating them. CDR1 and CDR2 (germline): SGHTA, FQGNSA. Here the CDR3 DNA reads TGTGCCAGCAGCAACCCTTCAGGGAGGTACACAGATACGCAGTATTTT. This translates into CASSNPSGRYTDTQYF.

The CDR3: CASTHRQGWKEQFF. Here the CDR3 DNA reads TGTGCCAGCACCCATAGACAGGGGTGGAAAGAGCAGTTCTTC. This chain connects TRBV12-3 or TRBV12-4 to TRBJ2-1, with 8 positions matching TRBD1. V lost 7 bases and J lost 10; bases outside the gene matches: 12. There are 14 residues in the CDR3.

This clonotype has more than one count but fewer than ten. This sequence joins TRBV4-3 and TRBJ2-6, with D hard to call. This CDR3 has 19 amino acids. V gave up 4 bases and J gave up 0 bases, with 19 bases separating them. From germline, CDR1 is LGHNA and CDR2 YSLEER. CDR3 coding DNA: TGCGCCAGCAGCCCAAAATTGACTTATGTAGGCTCTGGGGCCAACGTCCTGACTTTC. Its translation is CASSPKLTYVGSGANVLTF.

This clonotype has just a few counts. The V call is TRBV28, the J call TRBJ2-3; a weak D match, TRBD2 (5 bases). V lost 6 bases and J lost 0, with 13 bases in between. The CDR3 length is 15 residues. The V gene's germline CDR1 is MDHEN and CDR2 SYDVKM. The CDR3 here is CASSPSLGSTDTQYF. In DNA form, the CDR3 reads TGTGCCAGCAGCCCATCACTAGGCAGCACAGATACGCAGTATTTT. Drawing the rest from reference TRBV28 and TRBJ2-3, the complete variable domain is DVKVTQSSRYLVKRTGEKVFLECVQDMDHENMFWYRQDPGLGLRLIYFSYDVKMKEKGDIPEGYSVSREKKERFSLILESASTNQTSMYLCASSPSLGSTDTQYFGPGTRLTVL.

There are many counts of this clonotype. The rearrangement joins TRBV6-5 to TRBJ1-5; perhaps TRBD1 as D (6 bases). The V and J ends lost 4 bases and 4 bases respectively, with 8 bases between them. The CDR3 has 13 residues. CDR1 and CDR2 from the germline V gene are MNHEY and SVGAGI. CDR3: CASSSQGNQPQHF. The CDR3 DNA reads as TGTGCCAGCAGTTCGCAGGGGAATCAGCCCCAGCATTTT.

The V call is TRBV19, the J call TRBJ1-1; the D gene is possibly TRBD1 (5 bases). The germline V gene has CDR1 LNHDA and CDR2 SQIVND (reference sequence). V dropped 7 bases and J dropped 3 bases, with 9 bases sitting between them. This CDR3 contains 12 residues. CDR3 protein: CASKEGYTEAFF. The CDR3 DNA follows: TGTGCCAGTAAGGAGGGGTACACTGAAGCTTTCTTT.

The V and J genes are TRBV11-2 and TRBJ2-3, with 8 bases matching TRBD2. CDR3 length: 20 amino acids. From germline, CDR1 is SGHAT and CDR2 FQNNGV. J gave up 1 base and V 10 bases, and 25 bases lay outside the gene matches. CDR3 DNA: TGTGCCACCGGAACCCCGGGACTAGATGTAGGTGATCGTGGCACAGATACGCAGTATTTT. It codes for CATGTPGLDVGDRGTDTQYF. Full variable domain (missing parts from reference TRBV11-2 and TRBJ2-3): EAGVAQSPRYKIIEKRQSVAFWCNPISGHATLYWYQQILGQGPKLLIQFQNNGVVDDSQLPKDRFSAERLKGVDSTLKIQPAKLEDSAVYLCATGTPGLDVGDRGTDTQYFGPGTRLTVL.

This clonotype has ten or more counts. J is TRBJ2-2 and V is TRBV6-4; a weak D match, TRBD2 (5 bases). The V and J ends lost 2 bases and 5 bases respectively, with 6 bases between them. This CDR3 has 13 amino acids. Germline CDR1 MRHNA, CDR2 SNTAGT. The CDR3 bases are TGTGCCAGCAGTGACGAGGGTACCGGGGAGCTGTTTTTT. It encodes CASSDEGTGELFF.

The CDR3 nucleotides read TGCAGTGCTAGAAATAGCGGGGGGGCAGGTGATACGCAGTATTTT. Its protein is CSARNSGGAGDTQYF. The chain carries TRBV20-1 and TRBJ2-3; TRBD2 agrees at 11 bases. V lost 2 bases, J lost 6 bases, and 7 bases stayed unmatched. The CDR3 spans 15 residues. Germline V CDR1 and CDR2: DFQATT, SNEGSKA (reference sequence).

This clonotype showed up just a few times. The chain recombines TRBV24-1 with TRBJ1-2; D uncertain. Trimming stripped 7 bases from V and 3 bases from J, with 14 bases between. CDR3 length equals 14 residues. Germline CDR1 reads KGHDR; CDR2 reads SFDVKD. The CDR3 loop reads CATRADGDHYGYTF. The CDR3 DNA reads as TGTGCCACCAGGGCGGACGGAGACCACTATGGCTACACCTTC.

This clonotype was observed many times. The chain carries TRBV20-1 and TRBJ2-3; 8 bases are a match to TRBD2. Per germline, CDR1 DFQATT and CDR2 SNEGSKA (reference sequence). Losses at the gene ends were 3 bases for V and 1 base for J; bases not matched to a gene: 3. The CDR3 extends over 14 amino acids. The CDR3 reads CSASGGGGTDTQYF. CDR3 coding DNA: TGCAGTGCTAGCGGGGGGGGGGGCACAGATACGCAGTATTTT.

The gene calls are TRBV29-1 and TRBJ1-1; possible D gene TRBD1, 5 bases. Per germline, CDR1 SQVTM and CDR2 ANQGSEA. Trimming took off 4 bases at V and 0 bases at J, with 9 bases between the two ends. The CDR3 totals 13 residues. The CDR3 loop is CSVAAGLNTEAFF. CDR3 DNA sequence: TGCAGCGTTGCGGCAGGGTTGAACACTGAAGCTTTCTTT. The whole variable domain, filled in from reference TRBV29-1 and TRBJ1-1, reads SAVISQKPSRDICQRGTSLTIQCQVDSQVTMMFWYRQQPGQSLTLIATANQGSEATYESGFVIDKFPISRPNLTFSTLTVSNMSPEDSSIYLCSVAAGLNTEAFFGQGTRLTVV.